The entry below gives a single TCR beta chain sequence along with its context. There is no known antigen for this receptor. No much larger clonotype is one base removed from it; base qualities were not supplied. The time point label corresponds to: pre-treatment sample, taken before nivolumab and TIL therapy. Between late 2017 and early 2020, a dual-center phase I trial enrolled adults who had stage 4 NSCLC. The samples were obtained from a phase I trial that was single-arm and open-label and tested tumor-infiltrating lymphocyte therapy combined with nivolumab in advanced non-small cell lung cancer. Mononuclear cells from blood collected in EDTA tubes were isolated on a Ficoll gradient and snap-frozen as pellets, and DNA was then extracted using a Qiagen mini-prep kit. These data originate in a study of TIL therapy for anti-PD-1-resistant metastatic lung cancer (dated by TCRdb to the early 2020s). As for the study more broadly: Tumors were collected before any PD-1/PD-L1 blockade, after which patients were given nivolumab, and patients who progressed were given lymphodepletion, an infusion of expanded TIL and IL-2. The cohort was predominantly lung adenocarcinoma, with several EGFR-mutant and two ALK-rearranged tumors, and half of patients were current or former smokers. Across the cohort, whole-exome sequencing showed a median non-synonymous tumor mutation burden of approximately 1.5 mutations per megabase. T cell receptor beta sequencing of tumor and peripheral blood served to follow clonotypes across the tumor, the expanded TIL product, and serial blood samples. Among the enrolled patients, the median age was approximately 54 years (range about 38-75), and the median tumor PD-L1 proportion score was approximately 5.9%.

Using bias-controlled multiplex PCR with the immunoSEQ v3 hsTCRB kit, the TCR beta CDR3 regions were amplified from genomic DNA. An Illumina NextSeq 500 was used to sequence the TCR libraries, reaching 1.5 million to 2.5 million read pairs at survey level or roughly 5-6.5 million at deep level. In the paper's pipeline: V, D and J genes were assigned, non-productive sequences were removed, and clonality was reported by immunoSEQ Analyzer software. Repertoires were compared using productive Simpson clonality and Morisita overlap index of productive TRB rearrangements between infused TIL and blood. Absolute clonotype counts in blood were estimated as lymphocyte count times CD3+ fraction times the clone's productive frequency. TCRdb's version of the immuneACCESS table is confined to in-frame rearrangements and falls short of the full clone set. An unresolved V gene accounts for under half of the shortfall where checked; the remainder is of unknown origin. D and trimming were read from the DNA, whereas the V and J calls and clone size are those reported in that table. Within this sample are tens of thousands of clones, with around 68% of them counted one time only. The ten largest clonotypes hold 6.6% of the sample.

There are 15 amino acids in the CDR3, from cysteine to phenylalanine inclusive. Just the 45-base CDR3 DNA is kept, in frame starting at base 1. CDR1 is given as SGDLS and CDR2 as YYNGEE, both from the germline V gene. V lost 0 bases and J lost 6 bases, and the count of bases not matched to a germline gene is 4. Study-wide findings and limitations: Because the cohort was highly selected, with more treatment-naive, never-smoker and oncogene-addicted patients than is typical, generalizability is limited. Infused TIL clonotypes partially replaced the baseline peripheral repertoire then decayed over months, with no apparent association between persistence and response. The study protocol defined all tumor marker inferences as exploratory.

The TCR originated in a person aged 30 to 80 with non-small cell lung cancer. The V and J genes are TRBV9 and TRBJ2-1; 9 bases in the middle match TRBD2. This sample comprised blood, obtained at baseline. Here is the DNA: TGTGCCAGCAGCGTAGGCGGGAGGGCCGTCAATGAGCAGTTCTTC. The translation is CASSVGGRAVNEQFF. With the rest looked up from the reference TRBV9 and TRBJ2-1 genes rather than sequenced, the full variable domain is DSGVTQTPKHLITATGQRVTLRCSPRSGDLSVYWYQQSLDQGLQFLIQYYNGEERAKGNILERFSAQQFPDLHSELNLSSLELGDSALYFCASSVGGRAVNEQFFGPGTRLTVL.